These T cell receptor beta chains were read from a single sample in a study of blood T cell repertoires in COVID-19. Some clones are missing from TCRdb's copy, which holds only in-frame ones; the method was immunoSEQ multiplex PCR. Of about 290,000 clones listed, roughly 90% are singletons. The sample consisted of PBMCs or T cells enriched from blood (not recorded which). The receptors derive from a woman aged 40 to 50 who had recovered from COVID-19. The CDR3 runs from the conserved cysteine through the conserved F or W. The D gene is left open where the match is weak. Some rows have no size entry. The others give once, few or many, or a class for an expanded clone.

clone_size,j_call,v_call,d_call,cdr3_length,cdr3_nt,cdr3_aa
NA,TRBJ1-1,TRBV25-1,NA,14,TGTGCCAGCAATCCTGAGGCCATGAACACTGAAGCTTTCTTT,CASNPEAMNTEAFF
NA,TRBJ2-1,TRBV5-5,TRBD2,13,TGTGCCAGCAGCTCCACCTTAGGACTAGTGTTGTTCTTC,CASSSTLGLVLFF
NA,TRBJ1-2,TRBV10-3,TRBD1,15,TGTGCCATCAGTGATATTGGGACAGATCAGCATGGCTACACCTTC,CAISDIGTDQHGYTF
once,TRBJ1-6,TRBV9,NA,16,TGTGCCAGCAGCCCCCATTACGATGGGGCCAATTCACCCCTCCACTTT,CASSPHYDGANSPLHF
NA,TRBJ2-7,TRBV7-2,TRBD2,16,TGTGCCAGCGGGACCCCTAATAGCGGGAGATATGCCGAGCAGTACTTC,CASGTPNSGRYAEQYF
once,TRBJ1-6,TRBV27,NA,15,TGTGCCAGCAGGACTAGTTGGGATGGGGATTCACCCCTCCACTTT,CASRTSWDGDSPLHF
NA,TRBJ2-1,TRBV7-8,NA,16,TGTGCCAGCAGCTTAGTGTATGCTAGCTCGCACAATGAGCAGTTCTTC,CASSLVYASSHNEQFF
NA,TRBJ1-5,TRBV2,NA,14,TGTGCCAGCAGTGAAGAATCAGGGGATCAGCCCCAGCATTTT,CASSEESGDQPQHF
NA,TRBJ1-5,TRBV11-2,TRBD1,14,TGTGCCAGCAGCTTAGCAGGGGGCCTTCAGCCCCAGCATTTT,CASSLAGGLQPQHF
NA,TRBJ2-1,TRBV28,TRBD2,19,TGTGCCAGCAGCCGACTAGCGGGAGGGCCTACAATCTTCTACAATGAGCAGTTCTTC,CASSRLAGGPTIFYNEQFF
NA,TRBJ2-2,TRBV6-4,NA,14,TGTGCCAGCAGTGTAAGCGCGGGCACCGGGGAGCTGTTTTTT,CASSVSAGTGELFF
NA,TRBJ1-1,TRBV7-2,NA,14,TGTGCCAGCAGCCACGGGGAGGGCTCCACTGAAGCTTTCTTT,CASSHGEGSTEAFF
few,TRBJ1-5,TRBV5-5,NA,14,TGTGCCAGCAGTTTGGACAGTCAGGGGCAGCCCCAGCATTTT,CASSLDSQGQPQHF
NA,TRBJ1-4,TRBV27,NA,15,TGTGCCAGCAGTTTGTTTACAGGAGGGAATGAAAAACTGTTTTTT,CASSLFTGGNEKLFF
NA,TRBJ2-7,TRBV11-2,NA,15,TGTGCCAGCAGCTTAGATACATCCAGGGTCTACGAGCAGTACTTC,CASSLDTSRVYEQYF
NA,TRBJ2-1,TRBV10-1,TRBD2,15,TGCGCCAGCAGTGATCTAGCGGGGGGTCACAATGAGCAGTTCTTC,CASSDLAGGHNEQFF
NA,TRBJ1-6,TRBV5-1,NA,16,TGCGCCAGCAGCTTGGGACTGAGCGGTAATAATTCACCCCTCCACTTT,CASSLGLSGNNSPLHF
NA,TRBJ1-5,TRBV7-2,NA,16,TGTGCCAGCAGCCGTATAGCAGTCTGGGGCAATCAGCCCCAGCATTTT,CASSRIAVWGNQPQHF
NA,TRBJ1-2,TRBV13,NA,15,TGTGCCAGCAGCTTAAGGACAGACCTTAACTATGGCTACACCTTC,CASSLRTDLNYGYTF
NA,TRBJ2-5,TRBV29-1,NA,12,TGCAGCGTTGAAGACCAGTCGGAGACCCAGTACTTC,CSVEDQSETQYF
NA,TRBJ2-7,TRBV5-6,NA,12,TGTGCCAGCAGCTTCGGAGGAGGCGAGCAGTACTTC,CASSFGGGEQYF
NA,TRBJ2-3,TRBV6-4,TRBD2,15,TGTGCCAGCAGTGCTAGCGGCCGTAGCACAGATACGCAGTATTTT,CASSASGRSTDTQYF
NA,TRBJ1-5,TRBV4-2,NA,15,TGTGCCAGCAGCCAGAACGGAGGTTTCAATCAGCCCCAGCATTTT,CASSQNGGFNQPQHF
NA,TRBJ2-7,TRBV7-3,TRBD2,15,TGTGCCAGCAGCTCCGGACTAGCGGGAGTCTACGAGCAGTACTTC,CASSSGLAGVYEQYF
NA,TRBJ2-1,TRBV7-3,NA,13,TGTGCCAGCAGCTTTAGACGGGACAATGAGCAGTTCTTC,CASSFRRDNEQFF
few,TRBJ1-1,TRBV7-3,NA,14,TGTGCCAGCAGCTTAGAGGGCAGAGACACTGAAGCTTTCTTT,CASSLEGRDTEAFF
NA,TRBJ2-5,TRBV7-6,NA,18,TGTGCCAGCAGCTTAGCGTTTGGCGCGGGATTCTCCCAAGAGACCCAGTACTTC,CASSLAFGAGFSQETQYF
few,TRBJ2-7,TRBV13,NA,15,TGTGCCAGCAGCTTATCAAGCTCAGTGTCCCCGGGGCAGTACTTC,CASSLSSSVSPGQYF
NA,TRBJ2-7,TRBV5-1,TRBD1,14,TGCGCCAGCAGCTTGGGACAGGGTGACTACGAGCAGTACTTC,CASSLGQGDYEQYF
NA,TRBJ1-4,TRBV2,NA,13,TGTGCCAGCGGAGGACGTTCGAATGAAAAACTGTTTTTT,CASGGRSNEKLFF
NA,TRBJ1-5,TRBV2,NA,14,TGTGCCAGCAGTGAGGACAGAGGCAATCAGCCCCAGCATTTT,CASSEDRGNQPQHF
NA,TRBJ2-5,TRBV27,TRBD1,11,TGTGCCAGCAGGACAGGGAAGACCCAGTACTTC,CASRTGKTQYF
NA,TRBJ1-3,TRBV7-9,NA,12,TGTGCCAGCAGCCGAGAAGGAAACACCATATATTTT,CASSREGNTIYF
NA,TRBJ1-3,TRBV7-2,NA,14,TGTGCCAGCAGCCCCCAGGGCTCTGGAAACACCATATATTTT,CASSPQGSGNTIYF
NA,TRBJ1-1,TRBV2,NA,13,TGTGCCAGCAGTACAGGTTTGAACACTGAAGCTTTCTTT,CASSTGLNTEAFF
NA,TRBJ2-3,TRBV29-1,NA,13,TGCAGCGTTGTCGGCAGGGTTTCAGATACGCAGTATTTT,CSVVGRVSDTQYF
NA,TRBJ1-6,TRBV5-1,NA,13,TGCGCCACCTCGACAGATAATAATTCACCCCTCCACTTT,CATSTDNNSPLHF
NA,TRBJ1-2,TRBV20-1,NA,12,TGCAGTGCTAGTAGGGGCGTCGATGGCTACACCTTC,CSASRGVDGYTF
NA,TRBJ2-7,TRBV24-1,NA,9,TGTGCCACCGTTAACGAGCAGTACTTC,CATVNEQYF
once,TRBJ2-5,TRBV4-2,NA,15,TGTGCCAGCAGCCAAGGACTACAGGGCCAAGAGACCCAGTACTTC,CASSQGLQGQETQYF
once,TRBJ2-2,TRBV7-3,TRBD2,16,TGTGCCAGCAGCTTTACTAGCGGGGGGAACACCGGGGAGCTGTTTTTT,CASSFTSGGNTGELFF
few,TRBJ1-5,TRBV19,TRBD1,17,TGTGCCAGTAGTATAATTGGGACAGTAGGGTGGATTCAGCCCCAGCATTTT,CASSIIGTVGWIQPQHF
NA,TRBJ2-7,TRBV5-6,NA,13,TGTGCCAGCAGCTTCCCCAGCTCCTACGAGCAGTACTTC,CASSFPSSYEQYF
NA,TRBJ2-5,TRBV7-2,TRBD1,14,TGTGCCAGCAACGGACAGGGGGCCTCAGAGACCCAGTACTTC,CASNGQGASETQYF
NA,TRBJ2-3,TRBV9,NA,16,TGTGCCAGCAGCCCGTCAGGTTATTCTAGCACAGATACGCAGTATTTT,CASSPSGYSSTDTQYF
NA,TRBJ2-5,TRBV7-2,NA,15,TGTGCCAGCAGCTTAGAAGGGGGTGGGGTTCGGACCCAGTACTTC,CASSLEGGGVRTQYF
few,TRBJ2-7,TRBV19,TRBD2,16,TGTGCCAGTAGTTTGTCGAGGCTAGCGGGGGGAGAAGAGCAGTACTTC,CASSLSRLAGGEEQYF
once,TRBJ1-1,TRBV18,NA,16,TGTGCCAGCTCACCACGTGGTGGCGCAGGGAACACTGAAGCTTTCTTT,CASSPRGGAGNTEAFF
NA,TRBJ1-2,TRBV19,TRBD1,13,TGTGCCAGTAGCGCCACAGGGGTCGATGGCTACACCTTC,CASSATGVDGYTF
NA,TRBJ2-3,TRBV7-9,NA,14,TGTGCCAGCAGCACATCCTACTACCAGGATACGCAGTATTTT,CASSTSYYQDTQYF